These T cell receptor beta chains were read from a single sample in a study of blood T cell repertoires in COVID-19. TCRdb keeps only in-frame clones here, not all; method: immunoSEQ multiplex PCR. The data hold fewer than 250,000 clones, with 86% observed a single time. Material: peripheral blood. The receptors here all came from a woman aged 50 to 60 with acute or convalescent COVID-19. Both conserved end residues are part of each CDR3. A D gene is named only where the DNA matches it firmly. Only part of the rows carry a size: once, few, many, or a class if the clone is expanded.

D gene | clone size | J gene | V gene | CDR3 protein | CDR3 DNA
- | - | TRBJ1-4 | TRBV12-3/TRBV12-4 | CASSFWGDEKLFF | TGTGCCAGCAGTTTTTGGGGGGATGAAAAACTGTTTTTT
- | - | TRBJ1-1 | TRBV7-2 | CASSLVVSGNTEAFF | TGTGCCAGCAGCTTAGTGGTGTCGGGGAACACTGAAGCTTTCTTT
- | - | TRBJ1-1 | TRBV7-9 | CASSLVSSSTEAFF | TGTGCCAGCAGCTTAGTGTCCAGTTCGACTGAAGCTTTCTTT
TRBD2 | - | TRBJ2-3 | TRBV5-3 | CARSPGTSGRQRTDTQYF | TGTGCCAGAAGCCCCGGGACTAGCGGGAGACAAAGAACAGATACGCAGTATTTT
TRBD1 | - | TRBJ1-6 | TRBV15 | CATSRGDRDRLHF | TGTGCCACCAGCAGAGGGGACCGGGACAGACTCCACTTT
- | - | TRBJ2-5 | TRBV27 | CASSLFRGAETQYF | TGTGCCAGCAGTCTGTTCAGGGGGGCAGAGACCCAGTACTTC
- | - | TRBJ1-3 | TRBV4-3 | CASSQDPGSGNTIYF | TGCGCCAGCAGCCAAGACCCAGGCTCTGGAAACACCATATATTTT
- | few | TRBJ1-4 | TRBV7-9 | CASSPTAPYNEKLFF | TGTGCCAGCAGCCCGACAGCACCTTACAATGAAAAACTGTTTTTT
TRBD2 | - | TRBJ2-7 | TRBV5-1 | CASSLIGGTYEQYF | TGCGCCAGCAGCTTGATCGGGGGGACCTACGAGCAGTACTTC
- | - | TRBJ1-5 | TRBV12-5 | CASAGDPYQPQHF | TGTGCTAGTGCAGGGGACCCGTATCAGCCCCAGCATTTT
- | - | TRBJ1-1 | TRBV7-9 | CASSLVQDTEAFF | TGTGCCAGCAGCTTAGTACAGGACACTGAAGCTTTCTTT
TRBD2 | - | TRBJ2-7 | TRBV27 | CASSPRTSGSYEQYF | TGTGCCAGCAGTCCTCGGACTAGCGGATCCTACGAGCAGTACTTC
TRBD1 | once | TRBJ2-7 | TRBV27 | CPNSGTGSYEQYF | TGTCCGAATTCCGGGACAGGGAGCTACGAGCAGTACTTC
- | - | TRBJ2-3 | TRBV10-3 | CAISEMGDISTDTQYF | TGTGCCATCAGTGAGATGGGAGACATTAGCACAGATACGCAGTATTTT
- | - | TRBJ1-4 | TRBV19 | CASSIAISNEKLFF | TGTGCCAGTAGTATTGCAATTAGTAATGAAAAACTGTTTTTT
- | - | TRBJ1-4 | TRBV5-1 | CASSTGPAGANEKLFF | TGCGCCAGCAGCACCGGTCCTGCGGGGGCTAATGAAAAACTGTTTTTT
TRBD1 | - | TRBJ2-5 | TRBV6-2/TRBV6-3 | CASSYLTQGATQYF | TGTGCCAGCAGTTACTTGACTCAGGGGGCGACCCAGTACTTC
TRBD1 | - | TRBJ2-5 | TRBV29-1 | CSVGTGEETQYF | TGCAGCGTTGGAACAGGGGAAGAGACCCAGTACTTC
TRBD2 | few | TRBJ2-5 | TRBV24-1 | CATRAAGVETQYF | TGTGCCACCAGAGCCGCGGGGGTTGAGACCCAGTACTTC
- | - | TRBJ1-2 | TRBV6-5 | CASSGTFTNYGYTF | TGTGCCAGCAGCGGGACATTTACAAACTATGGCTACACCTTC
- | - | TRBJ1-1 | TRBV19 | CASSIQGLSTEAFF | TGTGCCAGTAGTATTCAGGGGCTGAGCACTGAAGCTTTCTTT
- | few | TRBJ1-1 | TRBV7-8 | CASSPGRSAEAFF | TGTGCCAGCAGCCCCGGTAGGAGCGCTGAAGCTTTCTTT
- | once | TRBJ2-7 | TRBV7-8 | CASSFRQGGTLEQYF | TGTGCCAGCAGCTTTAGACAGGGAGGAACCCTGGAGCAGTACTTC
- | - | TRBJ1-2 | TRBV4-3 | CASSQAGPNLGGYGYTF | TGCGCCAGCAGCCAGGCCGGGCCGAACCTGGGGGGCTATGGCTACACCTTC
TRBD1 | once | TRBJ1-1 | TRBV7-9 | CASSPRQGDTEAFF | TGTGCCAGCAGCCCGCGACAGGGGGACACTGAAGCTTTCTTT
TRBD1 | few | TRBJ1-3 | TRBV24-1 | CATSDRDVLQGGTIYF | TGTGCCACCAGTGACCGGGACGTCCTGCAGGGGGGCACCATATATTTT
- | - | TRBJ1-1 | TRBV5-1 | CASSLESAGYRNTEAFF | TGCGCCAGCAGCTTGGAATCGGCAGGCTATAGAAACACTGAAGCTTTCTTT
- | - | TRBJ1-5 | TRBV18 | CASSPARGRSNQPQHF | TGTGCCAGCTCACCCGCCAGGGGAAGGAGCAATCAGCCCCAGCATTTT
TRBD2 | - | TRBJ2-1 | TRBV30 | CAWSARTSGGYNEQFF | TGTGCCTGGAGTGCTAGAACTAGCGGGGGGTACAATGAGCAGTTCTTC
TRBD1 | - | TRBJ1-1 | TRBV27 | CASSPGTGWTEAFF | TGTGCCAGCAGCCCTGGGACAGGGTGGACTGAAGCTTTCTTT
- | once | TRBJ1-1 | TRBV7-3 | CASSPQTGMNTEAFF | TGTGCCAGCAGCCCTCAGACCGGGATGAACACTGAAGCTTTCTTT
- | - | TRBJ2-6 | TRBV6-5 | CASDSYSGANVLTF | TGTGCCAGCGACTCGTATTCTGGGGCCAACGTCCTGACTTTC
TRBD2 | - | TRBJ2-5 | TRBV19 | CASSIGLAGGVQETQYF | TGTGCCAGTAGTATAGGACTAGCGGGGGGAGTCCAGGAGACCCAGTACTTC
TRBD1 | - | TRBJ1-6 | TRBV3-1/TRBV3-2 | CASSQDRGSGNSPLHF | TGTGCCAGCAGCCAGGACAGGGGAAGTGGTAATTCACCCCTCCACTTT
- | - | TRBJ1-1 | TRBV5-1 | CASSLALNTEAFF | TGCGCCAGCAGCTTGGCGTTGAACACTGAAGCTTTCTTT
TRBD2 | - | TRBJ2-5 | TRBV7-6 | CASRYSSGSFAETQYF | TGTGCCAGCAGATACAGTAGCGGGAGTTTCGCAGAGACCCAGTACTTC
- | - | TRBJ1-3 | TRBV6-2/TRBV6-3 | CASSLTASGNTIYF | TGTGCCAGCAGCCTGACAGCTTCTGGAAACACCATATATTTT
- | - | TRBJ1-2 | TRBV4-2 | CASSQDQAGYGYTF | TGTGCCAGCAGCCAAGATCAGGCCGGCTATGGCTACACCTTC
- | few | TRBJ2-3 | TRBV20-1 | CSASPLTDTQYF | TGCAGTGCTAGTCCCCTCACAGATACGCAGTATTTT
TRBD1 | - | TRBJ1-6 | TRBV28 | CASSSTGGYSPLHF | TGTGCCAGCAGTTCCACAGGGGGGTATTCACCCCTCCACTTT
TRBD1 | - | TRBJ1-1 | TRBV10-3 | CAISESGTGGGTEAFF | TGTGCCATCAGTGAGTCTGGAACAGGGGGCGGCACTGAAGCTTTCTTT
TRBD1 | - | TRBJ1-6 | TRBV19 | CASREGQGDSPLHF | TGTGCCAGTAGAGAGGGACAGGGTGATTCACCCCTCCACTTT
TRBD1 | - | TRBJ2-7 | TRBV6-5 | CASSRDREPVYEQYF | TGTGCCAGCAGTAGGGACAGGGAACCGGTCTACGAGCAGTACTTC
- | - | TRBJ1-4 | TRBV24-1 | CATSDHGPPGEKLFF | TGTGCCACCAGTGACCACGGACCTCCGGGAGAAAAACTGTTTTTT
- | once | TRBJ1-5 | TRBV4-3 | CASSQGRGAGNQPQHF | TGCGCCAGCAGCCAAGGACGGGGGGCAGGAAATCAGCCCCAGCATTTT
TRBD1 | few | TRBJ1-2 | TRBV11-2 | CASSPGQGGVGYTF | TGTGCCAGCAGCCCAGGACAGGGCGGTGTGGGCTACACCTTC
TRBD1 | - | TRBJ1-2 | TRBV7-8 | CASSSTGGYGYTF | TGTGCCAGCAGCTCAACAGGGGGCTATGGCTACACCTTC
- | - | TRBJ1-2 | TRBV14 | CASSQTSIYGYTF | TGTGCCAGCAGCCAGACTAGTATCTATGGCTACACCTTC
TRBD1 | - | TRBJ2-3 | TRBV19 | CASSIFKGAASTDTQYF | TGTGCCAGTAGTATTTTCAAGGGGGCCGCTAGCACAGATACGCAGTATTTT
- | once | TRBJ2-1 | TRBV18 | CASSLASGEQFF | TGTGCCAGCTCCTTGGCTTCGGGTGAGCAGTTCTTC
- | - | TRBJ1-5 | TRBV7-2 | CASSPGMRAANQPQHF | TGTGCCAGCAGCCCGGGGATGAGGGCGGCCAATCAGCCCCAGCATTTT
- | - | TRBJ1-2 | TRBV10-1 | CASGPYGYTF | TGCGCCAGCGGCCCATATGGCTACACCTTC
- | few | TRBJ1-1 | TRBV18 | CAARTANTEAFF | TGTGCCGCACGGACAGCTAACACTGAAGCTTTCTTT
- | few | TRBJ2-6 | TRBV19 | CASTRQAYGANVLTF | TGTGCCAGTACGCGACAGGCGTATGGGGCCAACGTCCTGACTTTC
TRBD2 | - | TRBJ2-1 | TRBV6-2/TRBV6-3 | CASSYGSGGPRSFF | TGTGCCAGCAGTTACGGATCGGGGGGGCCGAGGTCATTCTTC
- | once | TRBJ1-2 | TRBV19 | CASRAHNYGYTF | TGTGCCAGTAGGGCCCATAACTATGGCTACACCTTC
- | - | TRBJ1-1 | TRBV9 | CASSVVEDTEAFF | TGTGCCAGCAGCGTAGTGGAGGACACTGAAGCTTTCTTT
TRBD1 | - | TRBJ1-6 | TRBV5-1 | CASSLAGTGISPLHF | TGCGCCAGCAGCTTGGCCGGGACAGGGATATCACCCCTCCACTTT